These 9 T cell receptor beta chains originate from one sample sequenced in a study of blood T cell repertoires in COVID-19. Here immunoSEQ multiplex PCR was the method, and the copy in TCRdb shows in-frame clones only, minus some. The sample has about 400,000 clones, under 90% seen once; the top ten hold 1.5% to 2%. The sample taken for sequencing was PBMCs or T cells enriched from blood (not recorded which). The receptors shown here come from a woman in her twenties or thirties who had recovered from COVID-19.

This clone is a singleton in its sample. This chain connects TRBV19 to TRBJ2-4, with D perhaps TRBD1 (6 bases). The CDR3 totals 16 residues. Trimming cost V 4 bases and J 0 bases, with 13 bases left between them. Germline V gives CDR1 LNHDA, CDR2 SQIVND (reference sequence). CDR3 DNA sequence: TGTGCCAGTAGTAAGGACAGTCGACTAGCCAAAAACATTCAGTACTTC. Encoded protein: CASSKDSRLAKNIQYF.

The J gene is TRBJ1-2, the V gene TRBV27, with a weak D call TRBD1 (5 bases). The ends were cut back, 6 bases at V and 6 bases at J, with 26 bases in the middle. This CDR3 spans 17 amino acids. Germline V gives CDR1 MNHEY, CDR2 SMNVEV (reference sequence). As DNA, the CDR3 is TGTGCCAGCAGCCCCCATCAGGGCAGCACCATAGTAGATGGCTACACCTTC. As protein: CASSPHQGSTIVDGYTF.

The rearrangement links TRBV7-3 to TRBJ2-1; 8 nucleotides agree with TRBD2. Unmatched junction bases numbered 5, after V lost 4 bases and J lost 9 bases. This CDR3 is built from 13 residues. CDR1 is SGHTA and CDR2 is FQGTGA in the germline V gene. The chain's CDR3 is CASSSSGSREQFF. In nucleotides, the CDR3 is TGTGCCAGCAGCTCGAGCGGGAGTCGTGAGCAGTTCTTC.

This chain joins TRBV12-3 or TRBV12-4 and TRBJ1-2, with D perhaps matching TRBD1 (5 bases). This CDR3 comprises 12 residues. V lost 2 bases to trimming and J lost 6 bases, with 7 bases between them. The CDR3 here is CASSLTRDGYTF. The CDR3 bases are TGTGCCAGCAGTTTAACCAGGGATGGCTACACCTTC.

The chain carries TRBV18 and TRBJ1-1; D remains ambiguous. This CDR3 has 15 residues. The germline V gene encodes CDR1 KGHSH and CDR2 LQKENI. V was pared by 4 bases and J by 1 base, with 13 bases between. CDR3 sequence (DNA): TGTGCCAGCTCACAGTCCGGGGTGAGGAACACTGAAGCTTTCTTT. It translates to CASSQSGVRNTEAFF.

The chain joins TRBV6-2 or TRBV6-3 to TRBJ2-7; a weak D match, TRBD1 (6 bases). The CDR3 covers 16 residues. Germline CDR1 and CDR2: MNHEY and SVGEGT. Trimming cost V 0 bases and J 0 bases, with 12 bases left between them. This chain's CDR3 is CASSYSGRGNSYEQYF. In nucleotides, the CDR3 is TGTGCCAGCAGTTACTCGGGCAGGGGAAACTCCTACGAGCAGTACTTC.

V usage is TRBV7-9 and J usage is TRBJ1-1; D is unresolved. CDR1 is SEHNR and CDR2 is FQNEAQ in the germline V gene (reference sequence). The germline V and J ends were trimmed by 4 bases and 0 bases, with 18 bases remaining between them. The CDR3 is 17 amino acids. The CDR3 protein is CASSSGQGRGLNTEAFF. The CDR3 DNA is TGTGCCAGCAGCTCAGGCCAAGGAAGAGGGCTGAACACTGAAGCTTTCTTT.

The chain employs TRBV7-9 and TRBJ1-6; TRBD1 matches at 9 bases. CDR1 is SEHNR, CDR2 FQNEAQ, per germline (reference sequence). J lost 7 bases, V lost 7 bases, and 5 bases had no gene match. This CDR3 region has 14 residues. CDR3 protein: CASMGGQGNSPLHF. The CDR3 nucleotides read TGTGCCAGCATGGGGGGACAGGGAAATTCACCCCTCCACTTT.

V and J are TRBV2 and TRBJ2-3, with TRBD2 matching 10 bases. The CDR3 contains 13 residues. Looked up from germline, CDR1 is SNHLY and CDR2 is FYNNEI. Trimming removed 7 bases from V and 4 bases from J; junction bases left unmatched: 2. CDR3: CASTSGSADTQYF. For the CDR3, the DNA is TGTGCCAGCACTAGCGGGAGCGCAGATACGCAGTATTTT.